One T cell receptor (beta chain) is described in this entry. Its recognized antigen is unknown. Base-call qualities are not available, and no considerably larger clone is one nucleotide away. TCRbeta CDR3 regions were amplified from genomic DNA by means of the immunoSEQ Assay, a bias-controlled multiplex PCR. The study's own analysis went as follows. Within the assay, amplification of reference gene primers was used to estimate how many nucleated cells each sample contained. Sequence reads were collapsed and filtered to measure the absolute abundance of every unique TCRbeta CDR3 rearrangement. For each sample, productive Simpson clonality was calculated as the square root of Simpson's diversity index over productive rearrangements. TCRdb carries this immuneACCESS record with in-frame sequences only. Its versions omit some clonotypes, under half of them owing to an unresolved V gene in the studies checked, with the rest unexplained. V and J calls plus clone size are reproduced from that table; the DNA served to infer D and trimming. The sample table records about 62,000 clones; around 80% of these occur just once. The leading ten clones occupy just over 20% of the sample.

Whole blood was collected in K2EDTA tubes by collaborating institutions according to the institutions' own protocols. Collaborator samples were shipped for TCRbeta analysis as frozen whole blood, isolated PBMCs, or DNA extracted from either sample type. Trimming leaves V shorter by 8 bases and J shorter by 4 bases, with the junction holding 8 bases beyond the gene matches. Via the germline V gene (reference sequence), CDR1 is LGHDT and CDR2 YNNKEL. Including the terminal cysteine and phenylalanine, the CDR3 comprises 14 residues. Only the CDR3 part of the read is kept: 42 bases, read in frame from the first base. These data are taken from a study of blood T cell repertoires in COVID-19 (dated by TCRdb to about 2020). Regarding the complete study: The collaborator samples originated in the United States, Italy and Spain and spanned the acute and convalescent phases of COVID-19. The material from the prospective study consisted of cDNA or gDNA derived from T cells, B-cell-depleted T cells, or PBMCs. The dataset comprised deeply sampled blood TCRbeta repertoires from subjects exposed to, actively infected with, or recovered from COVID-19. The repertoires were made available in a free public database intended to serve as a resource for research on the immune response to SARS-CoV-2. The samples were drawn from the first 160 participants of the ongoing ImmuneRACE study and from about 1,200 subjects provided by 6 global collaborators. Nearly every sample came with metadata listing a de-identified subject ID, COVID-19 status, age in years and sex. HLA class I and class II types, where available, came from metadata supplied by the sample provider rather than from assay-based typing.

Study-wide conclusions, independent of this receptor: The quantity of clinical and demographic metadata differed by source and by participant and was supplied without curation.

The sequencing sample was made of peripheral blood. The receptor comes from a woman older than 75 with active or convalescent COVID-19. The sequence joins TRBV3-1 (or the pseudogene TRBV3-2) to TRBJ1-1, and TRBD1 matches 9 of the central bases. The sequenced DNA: TGTGCCAGCGGACAGACAGGGGGAGTCACTGAAGCTTTCTTT. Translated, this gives CASGQTGGVTEAFF.